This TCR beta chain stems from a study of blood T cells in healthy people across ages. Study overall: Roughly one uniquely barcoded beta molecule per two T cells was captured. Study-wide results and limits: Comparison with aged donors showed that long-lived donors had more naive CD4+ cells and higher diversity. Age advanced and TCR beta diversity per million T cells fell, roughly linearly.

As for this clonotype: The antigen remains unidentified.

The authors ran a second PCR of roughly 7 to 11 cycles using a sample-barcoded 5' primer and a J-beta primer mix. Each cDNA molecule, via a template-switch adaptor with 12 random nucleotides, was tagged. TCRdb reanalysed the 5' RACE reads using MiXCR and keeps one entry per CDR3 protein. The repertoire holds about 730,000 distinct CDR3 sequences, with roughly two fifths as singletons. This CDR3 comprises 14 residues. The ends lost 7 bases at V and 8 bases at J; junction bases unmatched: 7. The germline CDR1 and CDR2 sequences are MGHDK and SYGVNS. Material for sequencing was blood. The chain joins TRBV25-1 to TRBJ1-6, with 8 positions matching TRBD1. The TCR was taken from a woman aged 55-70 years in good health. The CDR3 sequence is CASKAGTGHSPLHF. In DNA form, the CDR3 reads TGTGCCAGCAAAGCTGGGACAGGACATTCACCCCTCCACTTT.